A selection of T cell receptor beta chains follows, all from one sample in a study of T cell responses to AZD1222 COVID-19 vaccine. Assay used: immunoSEQ multiplex PCR; TCRdb lists only in-frame clones, some missing. The sample has around 50,000 clones, roughly 80% seen once. Sequenced material: peripheral blood, taken on day 0 of AZD1222 vaccination. Receptor source: an adult in good health. The CDR3 runs from the conserved cysteine through the conserved F or W. The D gene is left open where the match is weak. Some rows have no size entry. The others give once, few or many, or a class for an expanded clone.

TRBJ1-2 . TRBV19 once TGTGCCAGTAGCGAGGGATATTATCGCTACACCTTC CASSEGYYRYTF
TRBJ2-7 . TRBV3-1/TRBV3-2 once TGTGCCAGCAGCCGAACGCATTTAGATCGCGAGCAGTACTTC CASSRTHLDREQYF
TRBJ2-7 . TRBV4-1 once TGCGCCAGCAGCAGGGCGGGGACGAGCTCCTACGAGCAGTACTTC CASSRAGTSSYEQYF
TRBJ2-5 TRBD2 TRBV4-1 few TGCGCCAGCAGTCGACTAGCGGGAGAGACCCAGTACTTC CASSRLAGETQYF
TRBJ1-4 . TRBV5-1 . TGCGCCAGCAGCTTGGGGACGGCAGCTAATGAAAAACTGTTTTTT CASSLGTAANEKLFF
TRBJ1-2 . TRBV30 . TGTGCCTGGAGTGTTTTAGGGGGGGGCCGCTATGGCTACACCTTC CAWSVLGGGRYGYTF
TRBJ1-6 . TRBV2 . TGTGCCAGCAGTGAGAGGGGAACAGGTTCCAATTCACCCCTCCACTTT CASSERGTGSNSPLHF
TRBJ1-1 . TRBV6-2/TRBV6-3 once TGTGCCAGCAGTCTCGTGGCGGTTCAGGGCACTGAAGCTTTCTTT CASSLVAVQGTEAFF
TRBJ1-1 . TRBV19 once TGTGCCAGTAGTATAGGGACACAAAGGAACACTGAAGCTTTCTTT CASSIGTQRNTEAFF
TRBJ2-2 . TRBV18 . TGTGCCAGCACGGAACAGGGGAACACCGGGGAGCTGTTTTTT CASTEQGNTGELFF
TRBJ1-5 . TRBV28 . TGTGCCAGCAGCCCGGCCGGGACACCCAGCAATCAGCCCCAGCATTTT CASSPAGTPSNQPQHF